The clone carrying this TCR beta chain was observed a single time. The antigen is not known. Clones were sequenced by immunoSEQ multiplex PCR, and TCRdb holds only the in-frame ones, with some missing. The sample carries about 70,000 clones, 90% recorded once. This sample stems from a study of graft-versus-host responses after intestinal transplantation. Study information: As for transplant type, recipients had multivisceral, liver-intestinal, or isolated intestinal grafts. Each recipient received anti-thymocyte globulin induction, then tacrolimus and steroids for approximately 3 years.

Overall study findings and caveats: Early post-transplant falls in HvG clones accompanied the peak levels of circulating GvH clones.

Germline values: CDR1 SQVTM, CDR2 ANQGSEA. The CDR3 has 15 residues. The ends were cut back, 0 bases at V and 1 base at J, with 12 bases in the middle. This receptor was identified in a human donor who received an intestinal transplant. This chain links TRBV29-1 with TRBJ1-2; no definite D call. Sequenced material: unstimulated CD8+ T cells sorted from spleen or lymph node cells, taken before intestinal transplant. The CDR3 DNA follows: TGCAGCGTTGAAGATTACGGCGAGGTTAACTATGGCTACACCTTC. This sequence encodes CSVEDYGEVNYGYTF. The full variable domain, with the rest looked up from reference TRBV29-1 and TRBJ1-2, is SAVISQKPSRDICQRGTSLTIQCQVDSQVTMMFWYRQQPGQSLTLIATANQGSEATYESGFVIDKFPISRPNLTFSTLTVSNMSPEDSSIYLCSVEDYGEVNYGYTFGSGTRLTVV.